The 8 T cell receptor beta chains below were found in one sample sequenced in a study of OX40 agonist ivuxolimab in advanced cancers. The method was immunoSEQ multiplex PCR; TCRdb's version includes in-frame clones alone and lacks a portion of them. The table lists nearly 50,000 clones, 85% to 95% of them singletons. This specimen consisted of CD4+ or CD8+ T cells sorted from blood, obtained in a trial of the OX40 agonist ivuxolimab. Receptors were obtained from an adult with an advanced solid tumor such as melanoma, head and neck, liver or kidney cancer.

The chain uses TRBV7-9 and TRBJ2-3, with TRBD2 matching 9 bases. The J segment lost 2 bases and the V segment lost 2 bases, leaving 5 bases of the junction unmatched. The CDR3 loop spans 16 amino acids. CDR1 and CDR2 from the germline V gene are SEHNR and FQNEAQ (reference sequence). DNA for the CDR3: TGTGCCAGCAGCTTAAGCCTAGCGGGGATCACAGATACGCAGTATTTT. Translated: CASSLSLAGITDTQYF.

This chain uses TRBV6-4 with TRBJ2-1; TRBD2 agrees at 10 bases. Germline V gene data show CDR1 as MRHNA and CDR2 as SNTAGT. After removal of 5 bases from V and 7 bases from J, the junction contained 5 bases not matched to a gene. The CDR3 loop spans 14 amino acids. Here the CDR3 reads CASSPGTSANEQFF. The CDR3 nucleotides are TGTGCCAGCAGTCCCGGGACTAGCGCTAATGAGCAGTTCTTC.

This chain connects TRBV13 to TRBJ2-4; no firm D call. The germline gives CDR1 PRHDT, CDR2 FYEKMQ (reference sequence). With 6 bases removed from V and 6 bases from J, the gap between germline ends came to 12 bases. The CDR3 runs to 13 residues. CDR3 sequence: CASSQESLNIQYF. As DNA, the CDR3 is TGTGCCAGCAGTCAAGAGAGTCTAAACATTCAGTACTTC.

The chain is built from TRBV7-9 and TRBJ1-2; D is possibly TRBD1 (5 bases). There are 13 residues in the CDR3. V was shortened by 2 bases and J by 7 bases, with 11 bases between the two germline ends. Germline V CDR1 and CDR2: SEHNR, FQNEAQ (reference sequence). The CDR3 loop is CASSLSTVSGYTF. The CDR3 DNA reads as TGTGCCAGCAGCTTATCGACAGTGTCTGGCTACACCTTC.

This chain uses TRBV10-1 with TRBJ1-1, with a possible D match to TRBD1 (6 bases). CDR3 length equals 16 residues. Germline values: CDR1 WNHNN, CDR2 SYGVQD (reference sequence). With 2 bases removed from V and 9 bases from J, the gap between germline ends came to 22 bases. CDR3 nucleotide sequence: TGCGCCAGCAGTGAGCAAGACCCCCCGGACAGAGCTAAAGCTTTCTTT. Its translation is CASSEQDPPDRAKAFF.

In its sample, this clone was seen once. The CDR3 here is CASSLTAGAYNEQFF. CDR3 sequence (DNA): TGTGCCAGCAGTTTAACGGCGGGAGCGTACAATGAGCAGTTCTTC. The chain links TRBV27 to TRBJ2-1; 7 positions match TRBD2. The CDR3 runs to 15 residues. V lost 2 bases, J lost 4 bases, and 5 bases stayed unmatched. From germline, CDR1 is MNHEY and CDR2 SMNVEV (reference sequence).

This chain joins TRBV27 and TRBJ1-1; D gene uncertain. The V end was cut by 0 bases, the J end by 3 bases, with 5 bases between. The CDR3 is 13 residues long. Germline-derived CDR1 and CDR2 are MNHEY and SMNVEV (reference sequence). CDR3 protein: CASSLSIDTEAFF. CDR3 DNA sequence: TGTGCCAGCAGTTTATCTATTGACACTGAAGCTTTCTTT.

Here the CDR3 DNA reads TGTGCCAGCAGAGCAGGGGAGAACACTGAAGCTTTCTTT. This translates into CASRAGENTEAFF. The rearrangement links TRBV6-1 to TRBJ1-1, with a tentative D call TRBD1 (6 bases). CDR1 and CDR2 (germline): MNHNS, SASEGT. V shed 6 bases and J shed 1 base, with 9 bases lying between them. The CDR3 loop spans 13 amino acids.